The rows below give T cell receptor beta chains drawn from one sample of a study of blood T cells in healthy people across ages. In TCRdb, the 5' RACE reads were re-called with MiXCR into one record per CDR3 protein. The sample has around 280,000 distinct CDR3 sequences; around 29% are singletons. Sequenced input: blood. The source of these receptors is a woman in her 70s in good health. The CDR3 runs from the conserved cysteine through the conserved F or W. Each record gives: clone size, V gene, D gene, J gene, CDR3 protein, CDR3 DNA. D genes are given only for firm matches. Part of the rows lack a size; the others show once, few, many or a class for expanded clones.

clone size: few; V gene: TRBV28; D gene: .; J gene: TRBJ1-2; CDR3 protein: CASSLSGTNYGYTF; CDR3 DNA: TGTGCCAGCAGTTTATCGGGGACTAACTATGGCTACACCTTC
clone size: .; V gene: TRBV9; D gene: TRBD1; J gene: TRBJ1-6; CDR3 protein: CASSVAGTADSPLHF; CDR3 DNA: TGTGCCAGCAGCGTAGCCGGGACAGCTGATTCACCCCTCCACTTT
clone size: many; V gene: TRBV6-1; D gene: .; J gene: TRBJ2-5; CDR3 protein: CASSREKETQYF; CDR3 DNA: TGTGCCAGCAGTCGGGAGAAAGAGACCCAGTACTTC
clone size: .; V gene: TRBV20-1; D gene: .; J gene: TRBJ2-4; CDR3 protein: CSAGAGRDNIQYF; CDR3 DNA: TGCAGTGCAGGGGCAGGGCGGGACAACATTCAGTACTTC
clone size: .; V gene: TRBV20-1; D gene: TRBD1; J gene: TRBJ1-4; CDR3 protein: CSADHLTGSNEKLFF; CDR3 DNA: TGCAGTGCCGACCACCTGACAGGGAGCAATGAAAAACTGTTTTTT
clone size: .; V gene: TRBV4-1; D gene: TRBD1; J gene: TRBJ1-2; CDR3 protein: CASSQKGQANYGYTF; CDR3 DNA: TGCGCCAGCAGCCAAAAGGGACAGGCTAACTATGGCTACACCTTC
clone size: few; V gene: TRBV27; D gene: .; J gene: TRBJ2-5; CDR3 protein: CARNDSQETQYF; CDR3 DNA: TGTGCCAGGAATGACAGCCAAGAGACCCAGTACTTC
clone size: few; V gene: TRBV21-1; D gene: .; J gene: TRBJ2-3; CDR3 protein: CASSNLEVGRSDTQYF; CDR3 DNA: TGTGCCAGCAGCAATCTCGAAGTTGGCAGATCAGATACGCAGTATTTT
clone size: .; V gene: TRBV5-4; D gene: .; J gene: TRBJ2-3; CDR3 protein: CASSFMGGTDTQYF; CDR3 DNA: TGTGCCAGCAGCTTCATGGGGGGCACAGATACGCAGTATTTT
clone size: few; V gene: TRBV20-1; D gene: TRBD2; J gene: TRBJ2-7; CDR3 protein: CSARRTSGWYEQYF; CDR3 DNA: TGCAGTGCTAGAAGGACTAGCGGGTGGTACGAGCAGTACTTC
clone size: .; V gene: TRBV18; D gene: .; J gene: TRBJ1-1; CDR3 protein: CASSPPSQTNTEAFF; CDR3 DNA: TGTGCCAGCTCACCACCGTCTCAGACGAACACTGAAGCTTTCTTT
clone size: many; V gene: TRBV20-1; D gene: TRBD1; J gene: TRBJ2-2; CDR3 protein: CSAGGQWNTGELFF; CDR3 DNA: TGCAGTGCTGGGGGACAGTGGAACACCGGGGAGCTGTTTTTT
clone size: .; V gene: TRBV10-3; D gene: TRBD1; J gene: TRBJ2-7; CDR3 protein: CAISATGQGNEQYF; CDR3 DNA: TGTGCCATCAGTGCGACGGGACAGGGGAACGAGCAGTACTTC
clone size: many; V gene: TRBV6-1; D gene: TRBD1; J gene: TRBJ2-7; CDR3 protein: CATVLDRGREQYF; CDR3 DNA: TGTGCCACCGTACTTGACAGGGGGCGCGAGCAGTACTTC
clone size: .; V gene: TRBV28; D gene: TRBD2; J gene: TRBJ2-7; CDR3 protein: CASSAYGTSGSYDEQYF; CDR3 DNA: TGTGCCAGCAGTGCCTACGGGACTAGCGGGAGTTACGACGAGCAGTACTTC
clone size: few; V gene: TRBV12-3/TRBV12-4; D gene: .; J gene: TRBJ1-4; CDR3 protein: CASSDSGGEKLFF; CDR3 DNA: TGTGCCAGCAGCGACTCAGGAGGGGAAAAACTGTTTTTT
clone size: .; V gene: TRBV9; D gene: TRBD2; J gene: TRBJ2-1; CDR3 protein: CASSVVAGGYNEQFF; CDR3 DNA: TGTGCCAGCAGCGTAGTAGCGGGAGGGTATAATGAGCAGTTCTTC
clone size: .; V gene: TRBV25-1; D gene: TRBD1; J gene: TRBJ2-2; CDR3 protein: CASTPIQGDTGELFF; CDR3 DNA: TGTGCCAGCACCCCTATCCAGGGGGACACCGGGGAGCTGTTTTTT
clone size: .; V gene: TRBV7-2; D gene: .; J gene: TRBJ1-1; CDR3 protein: CASSLVSLLNAEAFF; CDR3 DNA: TGTGCCAGCAGCTTAGTTAGTCTCTTGAACGCTGAAGCTTTCTTT
clone size: .; V gene: TRBV5-1; D gene: TRBD2; J gene: TRBJ2-1; CDR3 protein: CASSLNAGGPGEQFF; CDR3 DNA: TGCGCCAGCAGCTTGAACGCGGGAGGGCCGGGTGAGCAGTTCTTC
clone size: once; V gene: TRBV20-1; D gene: TRBD1; J gene: TRBJ2-3; CDR3 protein: CSAEGQDHTDTQYF; CDR3 DNA: TGCAGTGCTGAGGGACAGGACCACACAGATACGCAGTATTTT
clone size: few; V gene: TRBV21-1; D gene: .; J gene: TRBJ2-3; CDR3 protein: CASSKVDYPRIPDTQYF; CDR3 DNA: TGTGCCAGCAGCAAAGTGGACTACCCCCGGATCCCAGATACGCAGTATTTT
clone size: .; V gene: TRBV27; D gene: TRBD1; J gene: TRBJ2-1; CDR3 protein: CASSRGGAVSEQFF; CDR3 DNA: TGTGCCAGCAGTCGAGGGGGCGCGGTCAGTGAGCAGTTCTTC
clone size: .; V gene: TRBV29-1; D gene: TRBD1; J gene: TRBJ2-7; CDR3 protein: CSVQTGFTREQYF; CDR3 DNA: TGCAGTGTTCAGACAGGGTTTACTCGCGAGCAGTACTTC
clone size: .; V gene: TRBV2; D gene: TRBD1; J gene: TRBJ2-6; CDR3 protein: CASSRDRPSSGANVLTF; CDR3 DNA: TGTGCCAGCAGCCGGGACAGGCCCTCCTCTGGGGCCAACGTCCTGACTTTC
clone size: many; V gene: TRBV7-6; D gene: .; J gene: TRBJ2-5; CDR3 protein: CASSLGTAQETQYF; CDR3 DNA: TGTGCCAGCAGCTTAGGGACAGCTCAAGAGACCCAGTACTTC
clone size: few; V gene: TRBV28; D gene: .; J gene: TRBJ2-7; CDR3 protein: CASSSGVYEQYF; CDR3 DNA: TGTGCCAGCAGTTCGGGGGTCTACGAGCAGTACTTC
clone size: many; V gene: TRBV7-9; D gene: TRBD1; J gene: TRBJ2-3; CDR3 protein: CASSYGTGTDTQYF; CDR3 DNA: TGTGCCAGCAGCTATGGGACAGGCACAGATACGCAGTATTTT
clone size: .; V gene: TRBV14; D gene: .; J gene: TRBJ1-2; CDR3 protein: CASSLQGEGDGYTF; CDR3 DNA: TGTGCCAGCAGCCTCCAGGGTGAAGGAGATGGCTACACCTTC
clone size: few; V gene: TRBV9; D gene: .; J gene: TRBJ2-4; CDR3 protein: CASSTGGALGAQYF; CDR3 DNA: TGTGCCAGCAGCACCGGAGGGGCCCTTGGAGCTCAGTACTTC
clone size: .; V gene: TRBV28; D gene: TRBD1; J gene: TRBJ1-1; CDR3 protein: CVSSLAGTGITEAFF; CDR3 DNA: TGTGTCAGCAGTCTAGCCGGGACAGGGATCACTGAAGCTTTCTTT
clone size: .; V gene: TRBV4-3; D gene: .; J gene: TRBJ2-7; CDR3 protein: CASSQDSGVSYEQYF; CDR3 DNA: TGCGCCAGCAGCCAAGATTCGGGGGTCTCCTACGAGCAGTACTTC
clone size: few; V gene: TRBV7-2; D gene: .; J gene: TRBJ2-2; CDR3 protein: CASSQTGDPNTGELFF; CDR3 DNA: TGTGCCAGCAGCCAAACGGGGGACCCGAACACCGGGGAGCTGTTTTTT
clone size: .; V gene: TRBV7-9; D gene: TRBD2; J gene: TRBJ2-7; CDR3 protein: CASSLDRRGSNSYEQYF; CDR3 DNA: TGTGCCAGCAGCTTAGACCGGCGGGGGTCGAATTCCTACGAGCAGTACTTC
clone size: .; V gene: TRBV28; D gene: .; J gene: TRBJ2-1; CDR3 protein: CASSDLPHGTNNEQFF; CDR3 DNA: TGTGCCAGCAGCGACTTGCCCCACGGGACGAACAATGAGCAGTTCTTC
clone size: .; V gene: TRBV10-3; D gene: TRBD1; J gene: TRBJ1-5; CDR3 protein: CAIRGQGVNQPQHF; CDR3 DNA: TGTGCCATCAGAGGACAGGGGGTGAACCAGCCCCAGCATTTT
clone size: .; V gene: TRBV7-3; D gene: TRBD1; J gene: TRBJ2-4; CDR3 protein: CASSSGTGSIQYF; CDR3 DNA: TGTGCCAGCAGCTCCGGGACAGGGAGCATTCAGTACTTC
clone size: few; V gene: TRBV12-3/TRBV12-4; D gene: .; J gene: TRBJ2-1; CDR3 protein: CASSLELTNNEQFF; CDR3 DNA: TGTGCCAGCAGTTTAGAACTTACGAACAATGAGCAGTTCTTC
clone size: few; V gene: TRBV7-2; D gene: .; J gene: TRBJ2-2; CDR3 protein: CASSPEGGGELFF; CDR3 DNA: TGTGCCAGCAGTCCTGAAGGGGGCGGGGAGCTGTTTTTT
clone size: .; V gene: TRBV12-3/TRBV12-4; D gene: .; J gene: TRBJ2-7; CDR3 protein: CASSLGPGTASYEQYF; CDR3 DNA: TGTGCCAGCAGTTTAGGACCCGGGACGGCCAGCTACGAGCAGTACTTC
clone size: once; V gene: TRBV12-3/TRBV12-4; D gene: TRBD2; J gene: TRBJ2-3; CDR3 protein: CASSPFSGGTDTQYF; CDR3 DNA: TGTGCCAGCAGCCCCTTCAGCGGGGGCACAGATACGCAGTATTTT
clone size: .; V gene: TRBV7-2; D gene: .; J gene: TRBJ2-1; CDR3 protein: CASSVSYGSYNEQFF; CDR3 DNA: TGTGCCAGCAGCGTAAGTTATGGCTCCTACAATGAGCAGTTCTTC
clone size: .; V gene: TRBV20-1; D gene: TRBD1; J gene: TRBJ1-1; CDR3 protein: CSARPGQRMNTEAFF; CDR3 DNA: TGCAGTGCTAGGCCGGGACAGAGGATGAACACTGAAGCTTTCTTT